This T cell receptor (beta chain) was found in a study of T cell responses to AZD1222 COVID-19 vaccine. Findings and caveats of the study: Only after the peak T cell response were repertoires sampled. Spike-specific TCR depth and breadth grew after two AZD1222 doses. CD4 TCRs linked to vaccination spanned spike, dominating at 160-218 and 743-854. The sample set comprised mostly white British donors with more females, and clonal diversity was possibly underestimated.

The CDR3 contains 16 residues. Germline assignment: CDR1 ENHRY and CDR2 SYGVKD. V was pared by 3 bases and J by 2 bases, with 9 bases of the junction left unmatched. A note on this clone: Its antigen is undetermined.

Data came from immunoSEQ multiplex PCR; TCRdb stores just in-frame clones and leaves some out. Among under 150,000 clones listed, roughly 91% were seen once. The sample in question was peripheral blood, obtained on day 0 of MenACWY control vaccination. This sequence was found in an adult in good health. This chain connects TRBV10-3 to TRBJ2-5, with TRBD2 matching 7 bases. CDR3: CAISEVSSGPQETQYF. CDR3 bases: TGTGCCATCAGTGAAGTTTCTAGCGGTCCTCAAGAGACCCAGTACTTC.